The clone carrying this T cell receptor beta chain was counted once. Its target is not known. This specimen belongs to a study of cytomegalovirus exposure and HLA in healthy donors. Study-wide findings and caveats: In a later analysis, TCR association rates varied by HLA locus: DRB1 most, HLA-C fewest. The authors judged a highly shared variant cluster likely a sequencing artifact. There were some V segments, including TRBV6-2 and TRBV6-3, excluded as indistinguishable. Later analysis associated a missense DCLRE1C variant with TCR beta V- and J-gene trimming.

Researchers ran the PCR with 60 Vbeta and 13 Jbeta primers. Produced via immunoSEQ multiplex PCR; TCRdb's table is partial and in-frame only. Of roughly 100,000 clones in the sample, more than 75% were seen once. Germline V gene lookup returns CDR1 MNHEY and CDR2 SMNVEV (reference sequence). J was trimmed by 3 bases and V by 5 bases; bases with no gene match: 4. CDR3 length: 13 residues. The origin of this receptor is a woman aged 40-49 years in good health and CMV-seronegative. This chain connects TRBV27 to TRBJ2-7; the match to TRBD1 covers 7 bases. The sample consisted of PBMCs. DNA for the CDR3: TGTGCCAGCAGTCTGGGACAGAACTACGAGCAGTACTTC. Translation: CASSLGQNYEQYF.